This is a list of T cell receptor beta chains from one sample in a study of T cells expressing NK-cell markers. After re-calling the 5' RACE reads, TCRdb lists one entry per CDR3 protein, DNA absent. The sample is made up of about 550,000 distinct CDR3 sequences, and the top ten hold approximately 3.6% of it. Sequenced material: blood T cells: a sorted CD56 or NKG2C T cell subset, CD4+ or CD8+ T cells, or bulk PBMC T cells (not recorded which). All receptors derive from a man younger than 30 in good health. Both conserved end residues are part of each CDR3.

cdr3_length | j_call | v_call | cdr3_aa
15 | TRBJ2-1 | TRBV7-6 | CASSLVEGGTNEQFF
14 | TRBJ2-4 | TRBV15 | CATSRGEPKNIQYF
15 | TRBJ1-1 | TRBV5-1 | CASSTGDSRNTEAFF
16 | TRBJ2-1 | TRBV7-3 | CASSLNSGDSYNEQFF
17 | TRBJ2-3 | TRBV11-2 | CASSLDRDERSTDTQYF
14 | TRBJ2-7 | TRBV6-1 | CASRRLAILYEQYF
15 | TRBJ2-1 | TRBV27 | CASSRRPGVGYEQFF
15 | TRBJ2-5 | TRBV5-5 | CASSFQDPLLETQYF
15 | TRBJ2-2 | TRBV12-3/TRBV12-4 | CASRRGGTYTGELFF
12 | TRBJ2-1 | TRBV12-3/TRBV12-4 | CASSPTSNEQFF
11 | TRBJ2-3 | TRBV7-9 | CASSREDTQYF
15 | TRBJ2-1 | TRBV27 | CASSPTPGTYNEQFF
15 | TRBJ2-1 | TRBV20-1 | CSAALGLALYNEQFF
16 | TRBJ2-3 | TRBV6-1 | CATPKSGRGHGDTQYF
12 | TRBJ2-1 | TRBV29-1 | CSVDRGSNEQFF
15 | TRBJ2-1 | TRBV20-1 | CSARALRGVEDEQFF
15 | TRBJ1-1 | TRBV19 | CASSDLTGRNTEAFF
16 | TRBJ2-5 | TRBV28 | CASSPRQGPYQETQYF
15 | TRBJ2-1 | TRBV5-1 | CASSPTSGISQGQFF
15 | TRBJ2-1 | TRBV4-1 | CASSQGVVAYNEQFF
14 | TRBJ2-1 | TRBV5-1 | CASSPGLVSDEQFF
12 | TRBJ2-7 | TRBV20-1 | CSARDSLYEQYF
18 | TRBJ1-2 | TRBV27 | CASSLSGTASFGLHGYTF
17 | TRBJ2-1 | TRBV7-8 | CASTPDPGQGSYNEQFF
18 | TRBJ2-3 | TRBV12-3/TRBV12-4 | CASSPYPGLAGGDDTQYF
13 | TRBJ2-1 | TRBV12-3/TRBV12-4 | CASSGAGANEQFF
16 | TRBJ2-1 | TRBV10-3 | CASKGWNGRESNEQFF
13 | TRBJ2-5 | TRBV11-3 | CASSTRGGETQYF
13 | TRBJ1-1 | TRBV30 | CISGSQWDTEAFF